A single T cell receptor (beta chain) is shown here with its context. This record comes from a study of blood T cell repertoires in COVID-19. The assay was immunoSEQ multiplex PCR, and TCRdb's table has in-frame clones only and misses some. The data hold some 80,000 clones, with approximately 79% observed a single time. This CDR3 has 16 amino acids. Germline-derived CDR1 and CDR2 are SGDLS and YYNGEE. The junction had 6 bases not matched to a gene; V was cut back by 3 bases and J by 4 bases. This clonotype was sampled from a woman older than 75 with active or convalescent COVID-19. The sample consisted of peripheral blood. The V call is TRBV9, the J call TRBJ2-3; the match to TRBD2 covers 12 bases. In DNA, the CDR3 is TGTGCCAGCAGCGCTCTAGCGGGAGGGCCATCAGATACGCAGTATTTT. Translated: CASSALAGGPSDTQYF.